Below, 18 T cell receptor beta chains from the same sample are listed, as sequenced in a study of cytomegalovirus exposure and HLA in healthy donors. The PCR had 60 Vbeta and 13 Jbeta primers. Sequenced by immunoSEQ multiplex PCR; TCRdb stores in-frame clones only, minus some. The repertoire has 170,000 or so clones, approximately 84% of them found once; the top ten carry approximately 3.4%. The sample consisted of PBMCs. The receptors were sampled from a woman between 45 and 65 years old in good health and CMV-seropositive.

This chain uses TRBV5-8 with TRBJ1-4; D call uncertain. The CDR3 has 13 amino acids. Germline V lookup: CDR1 SGHTS, CDR2 YDEGEE. V was clipped by 0 bases and J by 6 bases, with 6 bases between them. The CDR3 nucleotides are TGTGCCAGCAGCTTGGCTACTTATGAAAAACTGTTTTTT. This gives the protein CASSLATYEKLFF.

This chain joins TRBV9 and TRBJ1-2, with TRBD1 matching 8 bases. Unmatched junction bases numbered 6, after V lost 4 bases and J lost 4 bases. The CDR3 is 14 residues long. The germline V gene encodes CDR1 SGDLS and CDR2 YYNGEE. CDR3 loop: CASSRPTGAYGYTF. The CDR3, as DNA: TGTGCCAGCAGCCGGCCGACAGGGGCCTATGGCTACACCTTC.

The rearrangement links TRBV7-9 to TRBJ1-2, with a weak D call TRBD1 (5 bases). The CDR3 loop spans 15 amino acids. The germline V gene has CDR1 SEHNR and CDR2 FQNEAQ (reference sequence). Trimming shortened V by 3 bases and J by 7 bases, and 18 bases separated the two germline ends. The CDR3 DNA sequence: TGTGCCAGCAGCTTGGACCGGGCTACAGGCAGTGGCTACACCTTC. Amino acids: CASSLDRATGSGYTF.

The CDR3 region is CASSEIAGVADTQYF. CDR3 nucleotides: TGTGCCAGCAGTGAGATAGCGGGAGTGGCAGATACGCAGTATTTT. This chain joins TRBV6-1 and TRBJ2-3; TRBD2 aligns across 9 bases. The junction had 5 bases not matched to a gene; V was cut back by 3 bases and J by 4 bases. The CDR3 runs to 15 residues. The germline CDR1 and CDR2 sequences are MNHNS and SASEGT.

The count of this clone is one. The V and J genes are TRBV19 and TRBJ1-1; D gene uncertain. Germline values: CDR1 LNHDA, CDR2 SQIVND (reference sequence). The CDR3 spans 12 residues. The V end lost 7 bases, the J end lost 2 bases, and 8 bases lay between the germline ends. The CDR3 coding sequence is TGTGCCAGTACCGAGGCTAACACTGAAGCTTTCTTT. Translation: CASTEANTEAFF.

The chain carries TRBV6-1 and TRBJ1-2, with 7 bases identical to TRBD1. V shed 7 bases, J shed 1 base, and the junction held 6 bases outside the gene matches. The CDR3 covers 14 residues. Per germline, CDR1 MNHNS and CDR2 SASEGT. Here the CDR3 reads CASTRQGVNYGYTF. The DNA for the CDR3 is TGTGCCAGCACTAGGCAGGGGGTTAACTATGGCTACACCTTC.

V is TRBV10-3 and J is TRBJ2-1, with D possibly being TRBD1 (5 bases). Trimming took 0 bases from V and 7 from J, leaving 16 bases between them. Germline CDR1 is ENHRY and CDR2 is SYGVKD. The CDR3 extends over 16 amino acids. The CDR3: CAISESRQGSRNEQFF. The CDR3 region has the DNA TGTGCCATCAGTGAGTCGAGGCAGGGTTCGCGGAATGAGCAGTTCTTC.

There are a few counts of this clone. The chain couples TRBV7-2 to TRBJ1-1; D may be TRBD1 (6 bases). Germline-derived CDR1 and CDR2 are SGHTA and FQGNSA. The CDR3 length is 15 residues. With 3 bases removed from V and 1 base from J, the gap between germline ends came to 12 bases. In DNA form, the CDR3 reads TGTGCCAGCAGCTTGGCCGGGACAAAGAACACTGAAGCTTTCTTT. It is translated as CASSLAGTKNTEAFF.

The chain couples TRBV27 to TRBJ1-2; the D is unclear. This CDR3 is 14 amino acids long. In germline, CDR1 is MNHEY, CDR2 SMNVEV (reference sequence). The V and J ends lost 3 bases and 4 bases respectively, with 12 bases between them. The CDR3 loop reads CASSFSARSYGYTF. CDR3 in DNA: TGTGCCAGCAGTTTCTCTGCACGGAGCTATGGCTACACCTTC.

This chain links TRBV7-2 with TRBJ1-2; 11 bases line up with TRBD1. Trimming at V came to 3 bases and at J to 7 bases, leaving 4 bases not matched to a gene. There are 14 residues in the CDR3. Germline values: CDR1 SGHTA, CDR2 FQGNSA. DNA of the CDR3: TGTGCCAGCAGCTTCCGGGACAGGGGGGTTGGCTACACCTTC. Protein product: CASSFRDRGVGYTF.

The gene calls are TRBV15 and TRBJ1-4; the D gene is possibly TRBD1 (5 bases). CDR1 LNHNV and CDR2 YYDKDF come from the germline V gene (reference sequence). V lost 0 bases and J lost 4, with 9 bases in between. The CDR3 is made up of 15 amino acids. Here the CDR3 DNA reads TGTGCCACCAGCAGAGATACAGGCCATAATGAAAAACTGTTTTTT. It is translated as CATSRDTGHNEKLFF. The variable domain in full, with the rest retrieved from reference TRBV15 and TRBJ1-4, is DAMVIQNPRYQVTQFGKPVTLSCSQTLNHNVMYWYQQKSSQAPKLLFHYYDKDFNNEADTPDNFQSRRPNTSFCFLDIRSPGLGDTAMYLCATSRDTGHNEKLFFGSGTQLSVL.

The gene calls are TRBV27 and TRBJ2-3, with D hard to call. The CDR3 sequence is 14 residues long. The V gene lost 5 bases and the J gene lost 2 bases, with 11 bases spanning the gap. Germline CDR1 and CDR2: MNHEY and SMNVEV (reference sequence). CDR3 region: CASSRYTDTDTQYF. In DNA, the CDR3 is TGTGCCAGCAGTCGCTACACAGACACAGATACGCAGTATTTT.

The V gene is TRBV5-1, the J gene TRBJ1-4, with 7 bases aligning to TRBD1. Per germline, CDR1 SGHRS and CDR2 YFSETQ. The CDR3 length is 14 residues. V shed 4 bases, J shed 6 bases, and the junction held 6 bases outside the gene matches. The CDR3 region is CASSRLGTDEKLFF. CDR3 nucleotides: TGCGCCAGCAGCCGACTCGGGACAGATGAAAAACTGTTTTTT.

The gene calls are TRBV12-5 and TRBJ2-2; D gene uncertain. Germline V gene lookup returns CDR1 LGHNT and CDR2 FRNRAP. The CDR3 is 12 residues long. V lost 4 bases and J 4 bases, leaving 4 bases between the germline ends. The CDR3 region is CASGSSTGELFF. CDR3 bases: TGTGCTAGTGGTTCCTCCACCGGGGAGCTGTTTTTT.

This chain uses TRBV6-5 with TRBJ2-3; a possible D gene is TRBD2 (6 bases). Germline CDR1 reads MNHEY; CDR2 reads SVGAGI. V was pared by 0 bases and J by 5 bases, with 15 bases between. The CDR3 contains 16 residues. CDR3 nucleotides: TGTGCCAGCAGTTACTCGATCGCTAGCGAGCTAGATACGCAGTATTTT. Protein product: CASSYSIASELDTQYF.

The chain employs TRBV9 and TRBJ2-2; 10 bases map to TRBD2. Trimming at V came to 7 bases and at J to 3 bases, leaving 3 bases not matched to a gene. CDR3 size: 14 residues. CDR1 is SGDLS and CDR2 is YYNGEE in the germline V gene. As DNA, the CDR3 is TGTGCCAGCGGAGGACTAGCGGACACCGGGGAGCTGTTTTTT. Protein product: CASGGLADTGELFF.

The chain combines TRBV11-2 with TRBJ1-2, with 9 bases lining up with TRBD1. J was trimmed by 10 bases and V by 0 bases; bases with no gene match: 12. Germline CDR1 and CDR2: SGHAT and FQNNGV. The CDR3 is made up of 16 amino acids. In DNA, the CDR3 is TGTGCCAGCAGCTTAGATAGATTGACAGGGGGTAAGGACTACACCTTC. This translates into CASSLDRLTGGKDYTF.

The rearrangement uses TRBV2 and TRBJ1-2; TRBD1 matches at 12 bases. CDR1 and CDR2 (germline): SNHLY, FYNNEI. With V trimmed by 6 bases and J by 4 bases, 6 bases remained unmatched. The CDR3 spans 15 residues. For the CDR3, the DNA is TGTGCCAGCAGCGCCGGGACAGGGGGCTTCTATGGCTACACCTTC. Translated: CASSAGTGGFYGYTF.